These 27 T cell receptor beta chains originate from one sample sequenced in a study of CD8 T cells in ankylosing spondylitis. TCRdb reprocessed the 5' RACE reads with MiXCR, giving one entry per CDR3 protein. The sample has 130,000 to 150,000 distinct CDR3 sequences, 7% to 10% seen once. The material sequenced was synovial fluid, either unsorted or a sorted T cell fraction (not recorded which). The receptors originated from a male donor with ankylosing spondylitis.

This clonotype was seen a handful of times. The chain has TRBV2 and TRBJ1-5; D gene ambiguous. The CDR3 extends over 12 amino acids. Deletions cut 3 bases from V and 4 bases from J, with 4 bases between. Germline V gene sequence: CDR1 SNHLY, CDR2 FYNNEI. The CDR3 nucleotides read TGTGCCAGCAGTGATGGGAATCAGCCCCAGCATTTT. It encodes CASSDGNQPQHF.

This clonotype was detected ten times or more. The J gene is TRBJ2-5, the V gene TRBV20-1; D possibly corresponds to TRBD1 (6 bases). V was trimmed by 6 bases and J by 1 base, leaving 15 bases between them. The germline V gene encodes CDR1 DFQATT and CDR2 SNEGSKA (reference sequence). CDR3 length: 14 amino acids. The chain's CDR3 is CSAFPGQSQETQYF. The CDR3 nucleotides read TGCAGTGCCTTCCCCGGACAGAGCCAAGAGACCCAGTACTTC.

In this sample, this clonotype is medium-sized (0.01 to 0.1%). The chain combines TRBV7-9 with TRBJ2-5, with D unresolved. The length of the CDR3 is 14 residues. CDR1 and CDR2 (germline): SEHNR, FQNEAQ (reference sequence). The germline V and J ends were trimmed by 0 bases and 0 bases, with 5 bases remaining between them. CDR3 in amino acids: CASSLAADQETQYF. The CDR3 DNA follows: TGTGCCAGCAGCTTAGCGGCAGACCAAGAGACCCAGTACTTC.

The chain recombines TRBV6-1 with TRBJ2-7; 8 bases agree with TRBD1. CDR3 length: 15 amino acids. Germline values: CDR1 MNHNS, CDR2 SASEGT. The ends lost 10 bases at V and 1 base at J; junction bases unmatched: 12. CDR3 region: CATQRRRQGSYEQYF. The CDR3 DNA reads TGTGCCACCCAAAGACGACGACAGGGGTCCTACGAGCAGTACTTC.

V gene TRBV28 combines with J gene TRBJ2-1; possibly TRBD1 or TRBD2 for D (5 bases each). The CDR3 extends over 15 amino acids. The germline V gene encodes CDR1 MDHEN and CDR2 SYDVKM. V lost 6 bases, J lost 2 bases, and 14 bases lay in between. The CDR3 DNA reads TGTGCCAGCAGCCAGAGGGGCGGAACCTACAATGAGCAGTTCTTC. This codes for CASSQRGGTYNEQFF.

The chain employs TRBV11-2 and TRBJ2-3; TRBD2 agrees at 7 bases. Germline lookup yields CDR1 SGHAT and CDR2 FQNNGV. V was pared by 5 bases and J by 5 bases, with 1 base of the junction left unmatched. The CDR3 spans 12 residues. The CDR3 DNA is TGTGCCAGCAGCAAGCGGGGAGATACGCAGTATTTT. It yields the protein CASSKRGDTQYF.

To note about this clonotype: Possible read error: a much larger clone is one base away. This chain joins TRBV2 and TRBJ1-1; D is unclear. The CDR3 sequence is 13 residues long. Per the germline V gene, CDR1 is SNHLY and CDR2 is FYNNEI. The CDR3 sequence is CARSERRATEAFF. The CDR3 DNA follows: TGTGCCAGAAGTGAACGCAGAGCTACTGAAGCTTTCTTT.

This clonotype was detected a few times. The genes are TRBV27 and TRBJ2-7; D is ambiguous. This CDR3 region has 10 residues. From germline, CDR1 is MNHEY and CDR2 SMNVEV (reference sequence). V was shortened by 8 bases and J by 4 bases, with 6 bases between the two germline ends. CDR3 nucleotide sequence: TGTGCCAGCGGCCATTACGAGCAGTACTTC. Encoded protein: CASGHYEQYF.

This clonotype was found many times. The genes are TRBV10-3 and TRBJ2-1, with D perhaps assigned TRBD1 or TRBD2 (5 bases each). The germline V gene has CDR1 ENHRY and CDR2 SYGVKD. The CDR3 has 13 amino acids. Trimming took off 4 bases at V and 8 bases at J, with 12 bases between the two ends. The CDR3 nucleotides read TGTGCCATCAGTGGACAGCGGTCGGATGAGCAGTTCTTC. It specifies CAISGQRSDEQFF.

V is TRBV7-2 and J is TRBJ1-1; D remains unclear. Germline V gene data show CDR1 as SGHTA and CDR2 as FQGNSA. This CDR3 has 13 residues. V lost 0 bases to trimming and J lost 3 bases, with 5 bases between them. The CDR3 is CASSLARYTEAFF. The CDR3 DNA follows: TGTGCCAGCAGCTTAGCTCGGTACACTGAAGCTTTCTTT. The variable domain in full, with the rest retrieved from reference TRBV7-2 and TRBJ1-1, is GAGVSQSPSNKVTEKGKDVELRCDPISGHTALYWYRQSLGQGLEFLIYFQGNSAPDKSGLPSDRFSAERTGGSVSTLTIQRTQQEDSAVYLCASSLARYTEAFFGQGTRLTVV.

The chain combines TRBV11-1 with TRBJ1-1, with a weak D call TRBD1 (6 bases). Germline V CDR1 and CDR2: SGHAT, FQDESV (reference sequence). V lost 1 base and J 11 bases, leaving 11 bases between the germline ends. The CDR3 extends over 12 amino acids. The CDR3 DNA is TGTGCCAGCAGCTTAGTGGACAGTGGGGCTTTCTTT. Its protein product is CASSLVDSGAFF.

This clonotype occurred a few times. The CDR3 coding sequence is TGCAGCGCCAGGACAGGGGGCATGGACAATGAGCAGTTCTTC. Its translation is CSARTGGMDNEQFF. The chain has TRBV29-1 and TRBJ2-1; TRBD1 matches 11 bases. The V and J ends lost 7 bases and 5 bases, in that order; junction bases with no gene match: 7. The CDR3 is 14 amino acids. Germline CDR1 reads SQVTM; CDR2 reads ANQGSEA.

Ten or more counts support this clonotype. The chain is built from TRBV11-2 and TRBJ2-2; D unresolved. The CDR3 runs to 17 residues. Trimming took 0 bases from V and 1 from J, leaving 12 bases between them. CDR1 is SGHAT, CDR2 FQNNGV, per germline. This CDR3 is CASSLDQHRGNTGELFF. The CDR3 nucleotides are TGTGCCAGCAGCTTAGATCAGCATCGTGGGAACACCGGGGAGCTGTTTTTT.

The J gene is TRBJ2-4, the V gene TRBV24-1; no reliable D call. V was cut by 4 bases and J by 1 base, with 4 bases left in between. The CDR3 runs to 13 residues. Germline V gene data show CDR1 as KGHDR and CDR2 as SFDVKD. DNA for the CDR3: TGTGCCACCAGTGACAGGGCCAAAAACATTCAGTACTTC. Translated: CATSDRAKNIQYF.

In its sample, this clonotype was seen many times. The chain recombines TRBV29-1 with TRBJ2-5, with TRBD2 as a possible D gene (6 bases). Trimming pared 6 bases from V and 5 bases from J, leaving 13 bases between. Germline assignment: CDR1 SQVTM and CDR2 ANQGSEA. This CDR3 has 12 amino acids. The CDR3 DNA is TGCAGCGTAGGACTGGCGGGGGAGACCCAGTACTTC. Encoded protein: CSVGLAGETQYF.

The V call is TRBV10-3, the J call TRBJ2-1, with 11 bases fitting TRBD2. The CDR3 extends over 15 amino acids. Germline values: CDR1 ENHRY, CDR2 SYGVKD. The V gene end was trimmed by 6 bases and the J gene end by 8 bases; junction bases not matched to a gene: 9. CDR3 bases: TGTGCCATCAGGGATAGCGGGAGGGCCGACGATGAGCAGTTCTTC. Amino acids: CAIRDSGRADDEQFF.

This clonotype was detected many times. The chain has TRBV27 and TRBJ2-3, with a possible D match to TRBD1 (6 bases). V was shortened by 1 base and J by 2 bases, with 19 bases between the two germline ends. Germline V lookup: CDR1 MNHEY, CDR2 SMNVEV (reference sequence). CDR3 length: 18 amino acids. This CDR3 reads CASSLLGLGGKDTDTQYF. The CDR3 region has the DNA TGTGCCAGCAGTTTATTGGGCCTAGGGGGAAAGGACACAGATACGCAGTATTTT.

At least ten counts were recorded for this clonotype. This chain links TRBV11-2 with TRBJ2-1, with 11 bases identical to TRBD2. The germline V gene encodes CDR1 SGHAT and CDR2 FQNNGV. Trimming took 4 bases from V and 0 from J; bases not matched to a gene: 11. This CDR3 has 19 residues. The CDR3 DNA reads TGTGCCAGCAGCTACGAAGGGACTAGCGGCTTGAGCTCCTACAATGAGCAGTTCTTC. The encoded protein is CASSYEGTSGLSSYNEQFF.

The chain recombines TRBV7-2 with TRBJ1-1; D unresolved. Trimming shortened V by 5 bases and J by 10 bases, and 20 bases separated the two germline ends. The germline CDR1 and CDR2 sequences are SGHTA and FQGNSA. The CDR3 length is 14 residues. This CDR3 is CASSPRRTGVGAFF. In nucleotides, the CDR3 is TGTGCCAGCAGCCCGAGAAGGACGGGCGTGGGAGCTTTCTTT.

The rearrangement uses TRBV9 and TRBJ2-3, with 9 bases that match TRBD2. The CDR3 runs 16 residues. V lost 0 bases to trimming and J lost 2 bases; unmatched junction nucleotides: 4. From germline, CDR1 is SGDLS and CDR2 YYNGEE. CDR3 coding DNA: TGTGCCAGCAGCGTAGGAGGCGGGGGGGCCACAGATACGCAGTATTTT. As protein: CASSVGGGGATDTQYF.

This clonotype came up many times. V usage is TRBV18 and J usage is TRBJ2-4; D uncertain. Germline CDR1 KGHSH, CDR2 LQKENI. Trimming left V 2 bases short and J 8 bases short, with 10 bases between. This CDR3 spans 13 amino acids. CDR3 DNA sequence: TGTGCCAGCTCACCAGTGGGATCCGACATTCAGTACTTC. Its translation is CASSPVGSDIQYF.

The CDR3 reads CASSPGTASNTGELFF. The CDR3 nucleotides are TGTGCCAGCAGCCCTGGGACAGCCTCGAACACCGGGGAGCTGTTTTTT. V usage is TRBV7-3 and J usage is TRBJ2-2; the match to TRBD1 covers 7 bases. In germline, CDR1 is SGHTA, CDR2 FQGTGA. V lost 5 bases and J lost 0; bases outside the gene matches: 6. The CDR3 extends over 16 amino acids.

The chain couples TRBV18 to TRBJ1-2; D not certain. Trimming shortened V by 5 bases and J by 4 bases, and 8 bases separated the two germline ends. Germline lookup yields CDR1 KGHSH and CDR2 LQKENI. The CDR3 is 12 amino acids. The CDR3 protein is CASSLVGYGYTF. The CDR3, as DNA: TGTGCCAGCTCATTGGTAGGCTATGGCTACACCTTC.

This clonotype came up many times. The chain carries TRBV20-1 and TRBJ2-1; D perhaps matches TRBD2 (5 bases). CDR1 is DFQATT and CDR2 is SNEGSKA in the germline V gene (reference sequence). Trimming cost V 5 bases and J 6 bases, with 11 bases left between them. The CDR3 sequence is 12 residues long. The CDR3 DNA is TGCAGTGCTGGACGGGATTTCAATGAGCAGTTCTTC. Protein sequence: CSAGRDFNEQFF.

This clonotype was seen a few times. The gene calls are TRBV20-1 and TRBJ2-7, with 10 nucleotides matching TRBD1. The CDR3 covers 14 residues. Germline V lookup: CDR1 DFQATT, CDR2 SNEGSKA (reference sequence). Losses at the gene ends were 6 bases for V and 6 bases for J; bases not matched to a gene: 11. The CDR3 here is CSATVGQGTFEQYF. The CDR3 DNA is TGCAGTGCCACCGTGGGACAGGGGACGTTCGAGCAGTACTTC.

There are a few counts of this clonotype. J is TRBJ2-5 and V is TRBV20-1, with TRBD2 identical over 13 bases. The CDR3 contains 14 residues. V was pared by 5 bases and J by 7 bases, with 7 bases of the junction left unmatched. Per the germline V gene, CDR1 is DFQATT and CDR2 is SNEGSKA (reference sequence). CDR3 coding DNA: TGCAGTGCTTGGACTAGCGGGGGCCCGGGGACCCAGTACTTC. Protein sequence: CSAWTSGGPGTQYF.

This clonotype was counted ten times or more. The chain joins TRBV5-1 to TRBJ2-2; TRBD1 might be the D (7 bases). Per germline, CDR1 SGHRS and CDR2 YFSETQ. The CDR3 runs 16 residues. V was cut by 0 bases and J by 7 bases, with 16 bases left in between. The CDR3 here is CASSLEGAGINGELFF. CDR3 DNA sequence: TGCGCCAGCAGCTTGGAGGGGGCGGGAATCAACGGGGAGCTGTTTTTT.